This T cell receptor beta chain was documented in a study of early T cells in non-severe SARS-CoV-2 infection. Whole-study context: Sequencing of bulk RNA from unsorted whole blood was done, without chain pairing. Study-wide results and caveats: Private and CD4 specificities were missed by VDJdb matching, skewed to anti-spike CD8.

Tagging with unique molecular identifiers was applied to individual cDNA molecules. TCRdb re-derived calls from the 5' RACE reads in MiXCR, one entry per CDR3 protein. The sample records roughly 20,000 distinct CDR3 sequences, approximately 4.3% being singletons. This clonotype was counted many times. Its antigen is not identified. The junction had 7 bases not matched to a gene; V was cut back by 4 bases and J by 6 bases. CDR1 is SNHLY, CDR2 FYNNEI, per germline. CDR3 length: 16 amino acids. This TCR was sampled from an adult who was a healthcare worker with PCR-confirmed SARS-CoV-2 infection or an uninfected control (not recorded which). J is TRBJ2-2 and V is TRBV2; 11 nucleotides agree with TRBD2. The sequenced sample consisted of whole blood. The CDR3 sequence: CASSGELAGVSGELFF. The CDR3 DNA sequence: TGTGCCAGCAGTGGAGAACTAGCGGGAGTTTCCGGGGAGCTGTTTTTT.